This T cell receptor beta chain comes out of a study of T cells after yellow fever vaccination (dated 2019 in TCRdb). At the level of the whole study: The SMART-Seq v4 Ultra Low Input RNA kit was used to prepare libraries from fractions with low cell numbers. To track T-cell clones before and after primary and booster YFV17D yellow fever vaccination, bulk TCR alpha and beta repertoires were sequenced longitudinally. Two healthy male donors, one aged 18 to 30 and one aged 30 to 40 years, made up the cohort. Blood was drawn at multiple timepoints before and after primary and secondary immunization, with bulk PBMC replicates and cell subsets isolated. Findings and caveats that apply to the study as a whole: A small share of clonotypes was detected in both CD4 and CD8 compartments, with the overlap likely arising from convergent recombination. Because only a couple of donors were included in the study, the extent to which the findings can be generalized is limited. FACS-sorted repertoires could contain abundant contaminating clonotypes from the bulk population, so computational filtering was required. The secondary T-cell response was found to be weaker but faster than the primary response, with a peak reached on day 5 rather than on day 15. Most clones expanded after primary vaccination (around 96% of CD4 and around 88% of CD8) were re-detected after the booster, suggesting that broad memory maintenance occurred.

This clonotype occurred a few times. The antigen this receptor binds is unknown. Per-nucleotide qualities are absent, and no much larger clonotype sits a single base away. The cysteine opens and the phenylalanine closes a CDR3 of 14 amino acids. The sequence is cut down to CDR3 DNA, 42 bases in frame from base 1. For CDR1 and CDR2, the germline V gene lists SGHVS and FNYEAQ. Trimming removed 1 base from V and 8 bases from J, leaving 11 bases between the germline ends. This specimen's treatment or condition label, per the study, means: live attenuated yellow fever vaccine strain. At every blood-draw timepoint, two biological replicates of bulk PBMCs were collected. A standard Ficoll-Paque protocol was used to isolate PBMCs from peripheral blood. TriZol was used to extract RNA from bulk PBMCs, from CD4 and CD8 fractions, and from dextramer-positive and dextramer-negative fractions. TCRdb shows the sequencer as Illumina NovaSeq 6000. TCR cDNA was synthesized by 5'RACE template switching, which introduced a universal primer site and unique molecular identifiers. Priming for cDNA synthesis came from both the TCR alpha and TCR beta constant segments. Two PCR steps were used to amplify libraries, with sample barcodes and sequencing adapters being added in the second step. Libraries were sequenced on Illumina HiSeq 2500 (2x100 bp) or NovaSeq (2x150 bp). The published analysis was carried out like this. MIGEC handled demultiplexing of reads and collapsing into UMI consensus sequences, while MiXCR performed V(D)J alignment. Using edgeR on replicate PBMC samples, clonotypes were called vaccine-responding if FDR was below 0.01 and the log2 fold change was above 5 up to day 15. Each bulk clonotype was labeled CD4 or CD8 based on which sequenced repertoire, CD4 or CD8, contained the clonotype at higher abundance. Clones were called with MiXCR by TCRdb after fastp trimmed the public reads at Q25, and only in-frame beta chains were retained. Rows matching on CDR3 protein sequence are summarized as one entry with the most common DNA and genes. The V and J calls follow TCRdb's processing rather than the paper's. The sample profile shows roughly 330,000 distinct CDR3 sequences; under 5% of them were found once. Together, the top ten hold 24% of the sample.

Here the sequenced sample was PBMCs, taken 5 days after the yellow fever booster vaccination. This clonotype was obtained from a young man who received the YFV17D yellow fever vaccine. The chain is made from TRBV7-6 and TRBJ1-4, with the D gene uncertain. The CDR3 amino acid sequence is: CASSLGGEGEKLFF. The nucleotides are TGTGCCAGCAGCTTAGGCGGGGAAGGAGAAAAACTGTTTTTT. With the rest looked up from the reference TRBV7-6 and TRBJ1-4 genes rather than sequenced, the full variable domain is GAGVSQSPRYKVTKRGQDVALRCDPISGHVSLYWYRQALGQGPEFLTYFNYEAQQDKSGLPNDRFSAERPEGSISTLTIQRTEQRDSAMYRCASSLGGEGEKLFFGSGTQLSVL.